This T cell receptor beta chain was recorded in a study of response to subunit inactivated influenza vaccine. Study observations and caveats: It was suggested by the authors that few new T cells are recruited by each seasonal influenza vaccination.

TCRdb ran MiXCR on the RT-PCR reads and lists one entry per CDR3 protein. The table includes about 540,000 distinct CDR3 sequences, approximately 20% detected once. From germline, CDR1 is MNHEY and CDR2 SVGEGT. The CDR3 has 15 amino acids. Germline trimming cut 2 bases from V and 3 bases from J; bases unmatched to any gene: 3. Comments on this clonotype: Its antigen is undetermined.

This sample was shared with a second study, whose subject was T cells expressing NK-cell markers. That report adds: The authors generated TCR beta cDNA through 5'RACE template switching with UMIs. Source material for TCR beta repertoires consisted of sorted CD3+CD56+NKG2C+, CD3+CD56+NKG2C- and CD3+CD56-NKG2C+ T cells. Seven of the eight sequenced donors were HCMV-seropositive; one was seronegative. Dominant NKG2C+ clonotypes made up about 1.0-7.0% of CD8+ T cells in several donors.

The clonotype was recovered from a man between 50 and 59 years old who received an inactivated influenza vaccine. The sequencing used CD4+ T cells sorted from PBMCs, collected less than 13 days after vaccination. The V and J genes are TRBV6-2 or TRBV6-3 and TRBJ2-7; 11 bases align to TRBD2. The CDR3 sequence: CASSYPGLAVYEQYF. The CDR3 DNA follows: TGTGCCAGCAGTTACCCGGGACTAGCGGTCTACGAGCAGTACTTC.